This T cell receptor (beta chain) came from a study of blood T cells in healthy people across ages. Points on this clonotype: The antigen remains unidentified.

The CDR3 is 17 residues long. Germline V gives CDR1 MNHEY, CDR2 SVGEGT. J gave up 6 bases and V 3 bases, and 15 bases lay outside the gene matches. Overall study results and limits: Both higher diversity and more naive CD4+ cells marked long-lived donors when set against aged donors.

Alongside a J-beta primer mix, a sample-barcoded 5' primer served in a second PCR lasting about 6 to 11 cycles. In TCRdb, the 5' RACE reads were re-called with MiXCR into one record per CDR3 protein. The data hold 750,000 or so distinct CDR3 sequences, with 25% observed a single time. The same sample was also studied in work on T cells of mothers and their children.

V usage is TRBV6-2 or TRBV6-3 and J usage is TRBJ2-3, with 7 bases identical to TRBD2. The TCR originated in a boy aged 5-17 years in good health. The sequenced sample was blood. The CDR3 nucleotides are TGTGCCAGCAGTTATGCCGAAGCGGGGAGTGGAGTGGATACGCAGTATTTT. Protein: CASSYAEAGSGVDTQYF.